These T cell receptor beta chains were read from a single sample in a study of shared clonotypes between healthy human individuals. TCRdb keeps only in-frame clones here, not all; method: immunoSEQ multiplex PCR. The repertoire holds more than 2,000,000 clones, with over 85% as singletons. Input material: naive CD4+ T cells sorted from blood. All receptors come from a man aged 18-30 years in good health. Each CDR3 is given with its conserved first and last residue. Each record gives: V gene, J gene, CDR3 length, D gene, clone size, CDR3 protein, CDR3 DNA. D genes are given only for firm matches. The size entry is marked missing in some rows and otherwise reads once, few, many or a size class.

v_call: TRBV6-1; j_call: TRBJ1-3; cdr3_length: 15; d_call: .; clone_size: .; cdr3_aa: CASSEQGQPGNTIYF; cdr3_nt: TGTGCCAGCAGTGAACAGGGACAACCAGGAAACACCATATATTTT
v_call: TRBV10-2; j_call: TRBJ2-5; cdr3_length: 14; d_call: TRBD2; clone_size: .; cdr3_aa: CASRGGSGVETQYF; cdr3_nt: TGCGCCAGCAGGGGAGGGAGTGGAGTGGAGACCCAGTACTTC
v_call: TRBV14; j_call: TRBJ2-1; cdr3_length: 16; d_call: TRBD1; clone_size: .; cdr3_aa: CASSHIGQGAYNEQFF; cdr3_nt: TGTGCCAGCAGCCATATTGGACAGGGTGCCTACAATGAGCAGTTCTTC
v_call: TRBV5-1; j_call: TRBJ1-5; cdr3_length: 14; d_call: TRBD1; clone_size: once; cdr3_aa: CASSSGQEGQPQHF; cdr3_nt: TGCGCCAGCAGCTCAGGACAGGAGGGACAGCCCCAGCATTTT
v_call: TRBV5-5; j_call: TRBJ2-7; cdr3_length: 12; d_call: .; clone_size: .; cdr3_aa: CASSLGLVEQYF; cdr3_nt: TGTGCCAGCAGCTTGGGTCTGGTCGAGCAGTACTTC
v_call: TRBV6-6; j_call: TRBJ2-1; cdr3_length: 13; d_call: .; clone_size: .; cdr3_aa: CASSLNGYNEQFF; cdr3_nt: TGTGCCAGCAGTTTAAACGGATACAATGAGCAGTTCTTC
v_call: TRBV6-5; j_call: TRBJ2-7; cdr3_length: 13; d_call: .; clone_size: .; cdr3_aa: CASQDRPLRVEYF; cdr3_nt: TGTGCCAGCCAGGACAGACCTCTACGAGTGGAGTACTTC
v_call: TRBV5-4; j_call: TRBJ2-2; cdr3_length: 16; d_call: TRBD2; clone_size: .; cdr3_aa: CASSPSGGANTGELFF; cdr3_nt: TGTGCCAGCAGCCCTAGCGGGGGGGCGAACACCGGGGAGCTGTTTTTT
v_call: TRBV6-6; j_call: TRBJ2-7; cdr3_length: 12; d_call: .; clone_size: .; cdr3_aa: CASRQGPYEQYF; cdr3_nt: TGTGCCAGCAGACAGGGCCCCTACGAGCAGTACTTC
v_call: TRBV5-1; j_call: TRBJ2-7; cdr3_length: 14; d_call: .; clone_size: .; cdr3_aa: CASSLAILTHEQYF; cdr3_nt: TGCGCCAGCAGCTTGGCCATTCTAACCCACGAGCAGTACTTC